What follows describes a single TCR beta chain. What it recognizes is unknown. Repertoires were generated with immunoSEQ multiplex PCR, while TCRdb's copy carries only in-frame clones and drops some. The data show 60,000 to 75,000 clones, over 80% seen once. Trimming removed 8 bases from V and 3 bases from J, with 5 bases in between. Germline CDR1 and CDR2: SEHNR and FQNEAQ (reference sequence). The CDR3 totals 10 residues. This sample is drawn from a study of OX40 agonist ivuxolimab in advanced cancers. The study's findings and limits: With doses of 0.1 to 3.0 mg/kg, CD4+ and CD8+ blood T cells had undergone clonal expansion by week 6.

This receptor was obtained from an adult with an advanced solid tumor such as melanoma, head and neck, liver or kidney cancer. The rearrangement joins TRBV7-9 to TRBJ2-7; D gene uncertain. The source material was CD4+ or CD8+ T cells sorted from blood, sampled in a trial of the OX40 agonist ivuxolimab. In nucleotides, the CDR3 is TGTGCCAGCGGAAACTACGAGCAGTACTTC. This codes for CASGNYEQYF.